These 20 T cell receptor beta chains share one sample of origin, sequenced in a study of CD8+ T cells in alopecia areata. Once RNA had been extracted, it was reverse transcribed into cDNA to act as the sequencing template. The repertoire was sequenced with immunoSEQ multiplex PCR; TCRdb's copy has only in-frame clones and lacks some. The sample records 30,000 to 45,000 clones, 45% to 55% being singletons. CD4+ cells obtained from roughly 5 patients were subjected to sorting into CD25+CD127- cells. The source material was CD4+ Tregs sorted from blood. These receptor sequences come from a human donor with alopecia areata.

This rearrangement joins TRBV30 to TRBJ1-5; D is ambiguous. Trimming left V 0 bases short and J 9 bases short, with 21 bases between. In germline, CDR1 is GTSNPN, CDR2 SVGIG (reference sequence). CDR3 length: 16 amino acids. In DNA form, the CDR3 reads TGTGCCTGGAGTGTACGCGCGGGAGTCCCAGCCAGGCCCCAGCATTTT. Encoded protein: CAWSVRAGVPARPQHF.

The V and J genes are TRBV29-1 and TRBJ1-1, with D possibly matching TRBD1 (5 bases). V gave up 4 bases and J gave up 6 bases, with 15 bases separating them. Germline V gene sequence: CDR1 SQVTM, CDR2 ANQGSEA. The CDR3 contains 13 residues. As DNA, the CDR3 is TGCAGCGTTGGGGGCGACAGACAGTCTGAAGCTTTCTTT. It is translated as CSVGGDRQSEAFF.

This clone was picked up a small number of times. The rearrangement joins TRBV7-6 to TRBJ2-7, with D maybe TRBD1 (7 bases). The CDR3 has 18 amino acids. With 3 bases removed from V and 3 bases from J, the gap between germline ends came to 24 bases. Germline CDR1 reads SGHVS; CDR2 reads FNYEAQ. This CDR3 reads CASSLTRRGRGVGYEQYF. CDR3 nucleotide sequence: TGTGCCAGCAGCTTGACTAGGAGGGGGCGCGGAGTTGGCTACGAGCAGTACTTC.

In this sample, this clone turned up a few times. J is TRBJ1-5 and V is TRBV29-1; 9 nucleotides agree with TRBD1. The CDR3 runs to 13 residues. The germline V gene has CDR1 SQVTM and CDR2 ANQGSEA. V dropped 8 bases and J dropped 3; count of bases not matched to a gene: 5. CDR3 loop: CSYQQGANQPQHF. CDR3 DNA: TGCAGCTATCAACAGGGGGCCAATCAGCCCCAGCATTTT.

The chain has TRBV19 and TRBJ2-1, with 13 bases fitting TRBD2. CDR3 length: 19 amino acids. Germline CDR1 is LNHDA and CDR2 is SQIVND (reference sequence). Trimming cost V 5 bases and J 5 bases; bases outside gene matches: 15. The CDR3 here is CASSHSGTSGARDDNEQFF. CDR3 nucleotide sequence: TGTGCCAGTAGTCACTCCGGGACTAGCGGGGCGCGCGATGACAATGAGCAGTTCTTC.

The V call is TRBV9, the J call TRBJ2-5; D is perhaps TRBD1 or TRBD2 (6 bases each). CDR1 and CDR2 from the germline V gene are SGDLS and YYNGEE. The CDR3 is 15 amino acids. V was clipped by 0 bases and J by 4 bases, with 13 bases between them. The CDR3 DNA reads TGTGCCAGCAGCGTAGGTACAGGGAGGCCAGAGACCCAGTACTTC. Translated: CASSVGTGRPETQYF.

This sequence joins TRBV28 and TRBJ2-7, with D possibly being TRBD1 (5 bases). The germline V gene has CDR1 MDHEN and CDR2 SYDVKM. V lost 5 bases and J 0 bases, leaving 14 bases between the germline ends. This CDR3 has 15 residues. The CDR3 DNA reads as TGTGCCAGCAGTCGTGGTGGGGCGACCTCCTACGAGCAGTACTTC. This translates into CASSRGGATSYEQYF.

V gene TRBV5-6 combines with J gene TRBJ2-5; possible D gene TRBD2, 5 bases. V was shortened by 4 bases and J by 5 bases, with 12 bases between the two germline ends. Germline CDR1 SGHDT, CDR2 YYEEEE. This CDR3 is 13 amino acids long. The CDR3 DNA follows: TGTGCCAGCAGCGGGTGGACTCTGGAGACCCAGTACTTC. Translation gives CASSGWTLETQYF.

The CDR3 coding sequence is TGTGCCAGCAGTCTTACTAGGGAAGAGCAGTTCTTC. This codes for CASSLTREEQFF. The chain joins TRBV2 to TRBJ2-1, with a possible D match to TRBD2 (5 bases). The CDR3 contains 12 residues. Germline V gives CDR1 SNHLY, CDR2 FYNNEI. V lost 5 bases, J lost 10 bases, and 12 bases lay in between.

The J gene is TRBJ2-5, the V gene TRBV5-1; the D is unclear. Deletions cut 4 bases from V and 7 bases from J, with 11 bases between. The length of the CDR3 is 12 residues. Germline CDR1 is SGHRS and CDR2 is YFSETQ. This CDR3 is CASSPAVGTQYF. The DNA of the CDR3 is TGCGCCAGCAGCCCGGCTGTCGGGACCCAGTACTTC.

This clone counts as medium-sized (0.01 to 0.1%). V gene TRBV7-2 combines with J gene TRBJ2-1, with D maybe TRBD2 (6 bases). The germline V gene encodes CDR1 SGHTA and CDR2 FQGNSA. V lost 0 bases to trimming and J lost 4 bases, with 10 bases between them. The length of the CDR3 is 15 residues. For the CDR3, the DNA is TGTGCCAGCAGCTTAGCGAGCGGGCCGTACAATGAGCAGTTCTTC. It translates to CASSLASGPYNEQFF. Complete variable domain (other parts from reference TRBV7-2 and TRBJ2-1): GAGVSQSPSNKVTEKGKDVELRCDPISGHTALYWYRQSLGQGLEFLIYFQGNSAPDKSGLPSDRFSAERTGGSVSTLTIQRTQQEDSAVYLCASSLASGPYNEQFFGPGTRLTVL.

The chain combines TRBV2 with TRBJ2-3; D not resolved. Trimming removed 5 bases from V and 6 bases from J, with 9 bases in between. This CDR3 comprises 12 residues. CDR1 is SNHLY, CDR2 FYNNEI, per germline. CDR3: CASSFSSDTQYF. The CDR3 coding sequence is TGTGCCAGCAGTTTTAGTAGCGATACGCAGTATTTT.

The V and J genes are TRBV27 and TRBJ1-4, with 7 bases identical to TRBD1. The length of the CDR3 is 15 residues. Per germline, CDR1 MNHEY and CDR2 SMNVEV (reference sequence). V lost 8 bases and J lost 1; bases outside the gene matches: 7. CDR3 loop: CASGETGKTNEKLFF. The CDR3 region has the DNA TGTGCCAGCGGGGAGACAGGGAAAACTAATGAAAAACTGTTTTTT.

The chain joins TRBV14 to TRBJ2-7; D unclear. The V gene lost 4 bases and the J gene lost 4 bases, with 11 bases spanning the gap. CDR3 length: 13 residues. Germline V lookup: CDR1 SGHDN, CDR2 FVKESK. The DNA for the CDR3 is TGTGCCAGCAGCCCCCTCAGGAGTTACGAGCAGTACTTC. It codes for CASSPLRSYEQYF. The whole variable domain, filled in from reference TRBV14 and TRBJ2-7, reads EAGVTQFPSHSVIEKGQTVTLRCDPISGHDNLYWYRRVMGKEIKFLLHFVKESKQDESGMPNNRFLAERTGGTYSTLKVQPAELEDSGVYFCASSPLRSYEQYFGPGTRLTVT.

The CDR3 DNA sequence: TGCGCCAGCAGCTTGATCCGGACCGGGGAGCTGTTTTTT. Its protein product is CASSLIRTGELFF. The chain carries TRBV5-1 and TRBJ2-2; D uncertain. Germline V gene data show CDR1 as SGHRS and CDR2 as YFSETQ. V was pared by 1 base and J by 5 bases, with 6 bases between. The CDR3 extends over 13 amino acids.

This chain joins TRBV7-3 and TRBJ2-7, with D possibly matching TRBD1 (5 bases). V shed 1 base and J shed 4 bases, with 14 bases lying between them. CDR1 SGHTA and CDR2 FQGTGA come from the germline V gene. CDR3 size: 15 residues. CDR3 residues: CASSLIPGQRYEQYF. As DNA, the CDR3 is TGTGCCAGCAGCTTAATTCCAGGGCAGAGGTACGAGCAGTACTTC.

This rearrangement joins TRBV2 to TRBJ1-2; no firm D call. The germline V and J ends were trimmed by 4 bases and 0 bases, with 6 bases remaining between them. CDR1 is SNHLY and CDR2 is FYNNEI in the germline V gene. This CDR3 contains 13 residues. The CDR3 nucleotides read TGTGCCAGCAGTGCAACAGCTAACTATGGCTACACCTTC. Its translation is CASSATANYGYTF. The full variable domain, its missing parts supplied by reference TRBV2 and TRBJ1-2, is EPEVTQTPSHQVTQMGQEVILRCVPISNHLYFYWYRQILGQKVEFLVSFYNNEISEKSEIFDDQFSVERPDGSNFTLKIRSTKLEDSAMYFCASSATANYGYTFGSGTRLTVV.

This clone was seen more than once but under ten times. V is TRBV7-9 and J is TRBJ2-5, with D unclear. Germline V CDR1 and CDR2: SEHNR, FQNEAQ (reference sequence). Trimming pared 1 base from V and 5 bases from J, leaving 8 bases between. The CDR3 has 13 residues. In DNA, the CDR3 is TGTGCCAGCAGCTTAGGGTACGCGGAGACCCAGTACTTC. Amino acid sequence: CASSLGYAETQYF.

V usage is TRBV4-3 and J usage is TRBJ1-6; D ambiguous. Germline assignment: CDR1 LGHNA and CDR2 YSLEER. CDR3 size: 15 residues. V was shortened by 4 bases and J by 3 bases, with 10 bases between the two germline ends. The CDR3 DNA follows: TGCGCCAGCAGCCTAGACGGAGGCTATAATTCACCCCTCCACTTT. Amino acid sequence: CASSLDGGYNSPLHF.

The rearrangement links TRBV5-5 to TRBJ2-5; D gene unclear. Germline CDR1 is SGHKS and CDR2 is YYEKEE (reference sequence). Trimming took off 4 bases at V and 2 bases at J, with 12 bases between the two ends. This CDR3 has 14 amino acids. The CDR3 DNA reads as TGTGCCAGCAGCCTTTGGTTGACACAAGAGACCCAGTACTTC. Protein product: CASSLWLTQETQYF.